This entry features one TCR beta chain sequence. This specimen comes from a study of cytomegalovirus exposure and HLA in healthy donors. The wider study: A data release that came early held tens of millions of unique TCRs from HLA-typed donors. Membership in the Caucasian-associated ancestry cluster was found for around 81% of nearly 400 genotyped donors.

PCR was performed using 60 Vbeta and 13 Jbeta primers. Assay: immunoSEQ multiplex PCR; the TCRdb copy retains only in-frame clones and omits some. The sample consists of more than 100,000 clones, 66% of them appearing once. The length of the CDR3 is 15 residues. Germline V gene lookup returns CDR1 MNHNS and CDR2 SASEGT. J was trimmed by 1 base and V by 8 bases; bases with no gene match: 8. Specimen: PBMCs. This chain uses TRBV6-1 with TRBJ1-3; TRBD1 agrees at 7 bases. The source of this sequence is a man aged 18 to 30 in good health and CMV-seronegative. CDR3 sequence (DNA): TGTGCCAGCGGATACAGGGGCACTTCTGGAAACACCATATATTTT. Translating it yields CASGYRGTSGNTIYF.